This record covers a single T cell receptor (beta chain). As yet, its antigen is unknown. TCRdb recomputed calls from the 5' RACE reads with MiXCR, one row per CDR3 protein. Of about 530,000 distinct CDR3 sequences detected, approximately 20% appear once; the ten largest clones hold approximately 0.5%. This entry comes from a study of identical twins. Findings and limits, study-wide: Cord blood's abundant beta clonotypes had fewer insertions, unlike memory repertoires. Out-of-frame sharing of TCR alpha in monozygotic twins was underestimated by models. For out-of-frame alpha sequences shared by twins, low generation probability was in excess.

V lost 3 bases, J lost 10 bases, and 7 bases stayed unmatched. CDR1 is ENHRY, CDR2 SYGVKD, per germline. The CDR3 has 16 residues. The sample was also reused in another study, on yellow fever vaccine responses in identical twins.

The clonotype was recovered from a young woman in good health. The chain recombines TRBV10-3 with TRBJ2-1; 15 bases are shared with TRBD2. The sample taken for sequencing was CD4+ T cells sorted from blood. CDR3 DNA sequence: TGTGCCATCAGTGATACCGGGACTAGCGGGGGGAGAGAGCAGTTCTTC. Residues: CAISDTGTSGGREQFF.